Given below is one T cell receptor (beta chain) in context. What it recognizes is unknown. The source of the sample is a study of vaccination and CD4 T cells after COVID-19. Study details: The convalescents included six males and four females, and among them two were Hispanic while seven were Caucasian. General observations from the study: The appearance of a median about 86% of reactive clones in convalescent patients occurred only post-vaccination. Median SARS-CoV-2-reactive clonotype numbers went from 21 to 38; this increase was not significant.

Deletions cut 5 bases from V and 3 bases from J, with 18 bases between. This CDR3 is built from 16 residues. The germline CDR1 and CDR2 sequences are SEHNR and FQNEAQ (reference sequence). With the Oncomine TCR Beta short-read assay, DNA from cultured CD4+ T cells was sequenced. TCRdb redid the calling of the PCR reads with MiXCR, one entry per CDR3 protein. This table holds 2,600 or so distinct CDR3 sequences, 25% to 30% found once. Treatment in this sample: approximately 10-day PBMC culture with coronavirus spike peptide pools or control peptides (ViraFEST assay). This sequence joins TRBV7-9 and TRBJ2-3; D might be TRBD1 or TRBD2, each matching 6 bases. This sample comprised CD4+ T cells from blood, cultured in vitro, obtained after SARS-CoV-2 vaccination. The source is a human donor who had recovered from COVID-19. CDR3: CASSHLIRRGTDTQYF. The CDR3 DNA reads TGTGCCAGCAGCCACCTCATCAGGAGGGGGACAGATACGCAGTATTTT.